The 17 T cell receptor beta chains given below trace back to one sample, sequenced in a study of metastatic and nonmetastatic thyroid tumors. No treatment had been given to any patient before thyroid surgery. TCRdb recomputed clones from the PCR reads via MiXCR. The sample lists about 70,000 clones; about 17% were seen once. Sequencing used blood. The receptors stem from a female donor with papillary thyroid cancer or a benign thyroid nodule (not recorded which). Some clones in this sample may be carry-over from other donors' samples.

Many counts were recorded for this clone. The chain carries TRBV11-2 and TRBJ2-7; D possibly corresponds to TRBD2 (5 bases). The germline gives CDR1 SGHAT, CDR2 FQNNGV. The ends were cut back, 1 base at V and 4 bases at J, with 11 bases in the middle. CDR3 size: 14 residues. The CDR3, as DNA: TGTGCCAGCAGCTTAGCAGGTAGCGATTACGAGCAGTACTTC. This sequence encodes CASSLAGSDYEQYF.

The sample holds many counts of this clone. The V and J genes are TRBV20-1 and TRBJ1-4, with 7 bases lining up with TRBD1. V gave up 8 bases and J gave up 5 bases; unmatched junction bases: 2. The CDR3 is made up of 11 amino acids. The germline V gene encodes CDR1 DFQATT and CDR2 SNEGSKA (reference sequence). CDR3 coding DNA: TGCAGTTCAGGGGGGAATGAAAAACTGTTTTTT. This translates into CSSGGNEKLFF.

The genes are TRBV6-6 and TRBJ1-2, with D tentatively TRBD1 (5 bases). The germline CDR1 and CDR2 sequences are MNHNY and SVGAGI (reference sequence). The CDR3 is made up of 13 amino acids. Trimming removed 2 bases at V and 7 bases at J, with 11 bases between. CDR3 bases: TGTGCCAGCAGTTACCAACAGGTGGTTGGCTACACCTTC. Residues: CASSYQQVVGYTF.

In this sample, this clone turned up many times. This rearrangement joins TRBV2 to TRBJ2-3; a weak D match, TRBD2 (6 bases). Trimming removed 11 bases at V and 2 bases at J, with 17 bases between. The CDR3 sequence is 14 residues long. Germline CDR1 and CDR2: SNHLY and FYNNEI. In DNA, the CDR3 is TGTGCCTCCCATGGGCGGGATTACACAGATACGCAGTATTTT. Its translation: CASHGRDYTDTQYF.

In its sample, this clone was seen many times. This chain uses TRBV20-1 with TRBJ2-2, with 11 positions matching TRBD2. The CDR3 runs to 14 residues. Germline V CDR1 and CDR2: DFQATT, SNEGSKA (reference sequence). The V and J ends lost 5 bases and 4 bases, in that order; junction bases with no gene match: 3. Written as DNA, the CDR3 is TGCAGTGCTCGCCTAGCGGGAGGCACCGGGGAGCTGTTTTTT. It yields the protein CSARLAGGTGELFF.

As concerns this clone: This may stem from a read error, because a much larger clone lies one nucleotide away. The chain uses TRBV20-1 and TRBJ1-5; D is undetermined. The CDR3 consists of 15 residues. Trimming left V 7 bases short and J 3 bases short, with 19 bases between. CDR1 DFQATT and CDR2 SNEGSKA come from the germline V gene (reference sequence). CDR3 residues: CSESGCQFANQPQHF. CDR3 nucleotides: TGCAGTGAGTCGGGGTGCCAGTTCGCCAATCAGCCCCAGCATTTT.

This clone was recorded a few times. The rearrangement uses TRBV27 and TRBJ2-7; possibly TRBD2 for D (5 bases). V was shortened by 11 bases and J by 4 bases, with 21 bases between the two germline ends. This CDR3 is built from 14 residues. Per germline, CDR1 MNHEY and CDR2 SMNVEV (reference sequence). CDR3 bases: TGTGCCCGAACTCGTGAGAAGGAGGCATACGAGCAGTACTTC. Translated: CARTREKEAYEQYF.

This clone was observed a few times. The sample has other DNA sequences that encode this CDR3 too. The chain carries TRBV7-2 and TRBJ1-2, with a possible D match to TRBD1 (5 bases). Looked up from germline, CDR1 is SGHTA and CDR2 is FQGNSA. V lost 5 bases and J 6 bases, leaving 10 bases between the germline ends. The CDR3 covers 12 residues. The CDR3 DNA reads TGTGCCAGCAGCCTTACAGGCGATGGCTACACCTTC. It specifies CASSLTGDGYTF.

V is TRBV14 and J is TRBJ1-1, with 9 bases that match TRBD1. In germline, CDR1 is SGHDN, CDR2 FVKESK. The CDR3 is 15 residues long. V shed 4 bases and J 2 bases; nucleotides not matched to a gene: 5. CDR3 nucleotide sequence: TGTGCCAGCAGCCCCCGACAGGGGGGAAACACTGAAGCTTTCTTT. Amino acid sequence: CASSPRQGGNTEAFF.

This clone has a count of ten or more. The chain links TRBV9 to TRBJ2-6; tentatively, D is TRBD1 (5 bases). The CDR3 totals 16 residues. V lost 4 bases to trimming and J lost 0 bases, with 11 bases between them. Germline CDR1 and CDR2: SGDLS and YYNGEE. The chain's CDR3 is CASSLDRYSGANVLTF. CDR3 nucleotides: TGTGCCAGCAGCCTTGACAGATACTCTGGGGCCAACGTCCTGACTTTC.

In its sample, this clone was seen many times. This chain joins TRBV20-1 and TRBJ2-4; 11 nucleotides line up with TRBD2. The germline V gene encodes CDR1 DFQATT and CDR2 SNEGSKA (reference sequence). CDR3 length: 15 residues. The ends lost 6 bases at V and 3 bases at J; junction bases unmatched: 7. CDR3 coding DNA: TGCAGTGCACAACTAGCGGGAGACGTCAAAAACATTCAGTACTTC. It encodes CSAQLAGDVKNIQYF.

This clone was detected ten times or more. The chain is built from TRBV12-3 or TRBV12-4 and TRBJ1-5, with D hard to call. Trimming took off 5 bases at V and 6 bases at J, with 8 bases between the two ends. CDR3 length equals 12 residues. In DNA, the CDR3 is TGTGCCAGCAGTGGCGGAGGTCAGCCCCAGCATTTT. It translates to CASSGGGQPQHF.

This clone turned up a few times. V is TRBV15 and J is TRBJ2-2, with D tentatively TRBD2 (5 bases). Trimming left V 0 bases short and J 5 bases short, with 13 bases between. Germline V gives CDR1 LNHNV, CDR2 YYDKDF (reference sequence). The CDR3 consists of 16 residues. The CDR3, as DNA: TGTGCCACCAGCAGAGAGTTCCCGGGGTCGACCGGGGAGCTGTTTTTT. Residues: CATSREFPGSTGELFF. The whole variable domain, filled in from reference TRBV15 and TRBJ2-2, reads DAMVIQNPRYQVTQFGKPVTLSCSQTLNHNVMYWYQQKSSQAPKLLFHYYDKDFNNEADTPDNFQSRRPNTSFCFLDIRSPGLGDTAMYLCATSREFPGSTGELFFGEGSRLTVL.

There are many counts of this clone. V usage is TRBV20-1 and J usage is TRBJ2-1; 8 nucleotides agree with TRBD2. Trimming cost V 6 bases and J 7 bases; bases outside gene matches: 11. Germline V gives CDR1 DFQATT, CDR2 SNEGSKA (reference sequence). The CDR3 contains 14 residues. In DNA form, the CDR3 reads TGCAGTGCCACCCGGGCGGGGGGTCAGAATGAGCAGTTCTTC. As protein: CSATRAGGQNEQFF.

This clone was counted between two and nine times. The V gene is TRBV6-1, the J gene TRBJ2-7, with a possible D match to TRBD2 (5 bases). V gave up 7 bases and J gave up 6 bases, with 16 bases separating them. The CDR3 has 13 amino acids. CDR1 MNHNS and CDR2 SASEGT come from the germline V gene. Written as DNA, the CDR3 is TGTGCCAGCAATCTCCTGGGAGATTCCGAGCAGTACTTC. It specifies CASNLLGDSEQYF.

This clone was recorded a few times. CDR3 sequence: CASSSPYEQYF. CDR3 DNA: TGTGCCAGCAGCTCCCCCTACGAGCAGTACTTC. The rearrangement links TRBV7-2 to TRBJ2-7; D gene uncertain. This CDR3 region has 11 residues. Trimming took off 4 bases at V and 2 bases at J, with 3 bases between the two ends. In germline, CDR1 is SGHTA, CDR2 FQGNSA.

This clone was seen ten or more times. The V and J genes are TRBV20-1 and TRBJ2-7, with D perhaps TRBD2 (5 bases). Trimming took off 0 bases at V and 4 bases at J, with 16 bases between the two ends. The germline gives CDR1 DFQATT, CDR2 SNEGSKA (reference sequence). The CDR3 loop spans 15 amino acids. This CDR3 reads CSARDPGSGLYEQYF. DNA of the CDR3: TGCAGTGCTAGAGATCCGGGGTCCGGACTTTACGAGCAGTACTTC.